The T cell receptor beta chain under discussion was sequenced for a study of shared clonotypes between healthy human individuals. The CDR3 has 12 amino acids. Germline V lookup: CDR1 SQVTM, CDR2 ANQGSEA. V lost 4 bases to trimming and J lost 3 bases; unmatched junction nucleotides: 2. Using approximately 200 ng DNA, tens of thousands of T cell genomes, the sorted-subset replicate PCRs were run. Assay used: immunoSEQ multiplex PCR; TCRdb lists only in-frame clones, some missing. The table has more than 90,000 clones, about 68% seen once. What was sequenced was memory CD8+ T cells sorted from blood. Subset in this sample: CD45RO+ cells pooled with CCR7-negative TemRA cells. V is TRBV29-1 and J is TRBJ2-5; 7 nucleotides line up with TRBD1. This TCR derives from a man aged 25 to 40 in good health. CDR3: CSVVGQEETQYF. The DNA of the CDR3 is TGCAGCGTTGTCGGACAGGAAGAGACCCAGTACTTC.